This T cell receptor beta chain was identified in a study of regulatory T cells in long-lasting Graves disease. HTBI primers from iRepertoire and Arm-PCR of CDR3 regions yielded the TCR beta libraries. TCRdb passed the multiplex PCR reads through MiXCR, listing each CDR3 protein once. The table has fewer than 400,000 distinct CDR3 sequences, about 20% seen once; the top ten hold 25% to 35%. General study points: It was peripheral blood alone, not thyroid tissue, that was studied. Preferential use of TRBV28, TRBJ1-2 and TRBJ2-5 was seen in persistent disease.

Time point given: persistent/refractory GD, antithyroid drugs over 5 years with positive TRAb. Isolated PBMC RNA provided the starting material for the TCR library. The V end lost 9 bases, the J end lost 11 bases, and 25 bases lay between the germline ends. The length of the CDR3 is 15 residues. Per the germline V gene, CDR1 is KGHDR and CDR2 is SFDVKD. This clonotype was counted a few times. Its antigen is not known. The TCR was taken from a female donor with Graves disease. This specimen consisted of peripheral blood mononuclear cells (PBMCs), obtained when the disease was refractory, from a patient treated with antithyroid drugs. The genes are TRBV24-1 and TRBJ1-5; D is possibly TRBD1 (6 bases). CDR3 in amino acids: CATLGRTPEGGAQHF. For the CDR3, the DNA is TGTGCCACCCTGGGACGGACTCCCGAAGGGGGGGCCCAGCATTTT.